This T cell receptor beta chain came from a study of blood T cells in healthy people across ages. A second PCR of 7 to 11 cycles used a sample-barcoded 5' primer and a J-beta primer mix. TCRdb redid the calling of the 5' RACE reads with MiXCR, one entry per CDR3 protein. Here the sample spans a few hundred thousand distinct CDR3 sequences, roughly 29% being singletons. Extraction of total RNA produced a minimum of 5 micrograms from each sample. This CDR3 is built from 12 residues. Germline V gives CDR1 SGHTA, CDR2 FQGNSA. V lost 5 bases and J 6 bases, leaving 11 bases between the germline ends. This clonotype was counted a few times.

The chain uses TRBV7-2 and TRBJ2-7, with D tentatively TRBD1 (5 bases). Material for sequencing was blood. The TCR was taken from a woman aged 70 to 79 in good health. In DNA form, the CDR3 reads TGTGCCAGCAGCAAAGACAGATCCGAGCAGTACTTC. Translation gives CASSKDRSEQYF.